This T cell receptor (beta chain) was observed in a study of OX40 agonist ivuxolimab in advanced cancers. Generated by immunoSEQ multiplex PCR, the TCRdb table keeps only in-frame clones and is missing some. Altogether about 73,000 clones are present, about 87% being singletons, with the ten largest covering around 9.9%. The CDR3 contains 16 residues. Between the trimmed V and J ends, which lost 4 bases and 5 bases, there was a span of 20 bases. The germline gives CDR1 SEHNR, CDR2 FQNEAQ (reference sequence). As concerns this clone: Antigen unknown.

Study-level points and caveats: At 0.1 to 3.0 mg/kg and by week 6, CD4+ and CD8+ T cells in the blood had expanded clonally.

V usage is TRBV7-9 and J usage is TRBJ2-5, with a tentative D call TRBD2 (6 bases). This receptor was obtained from an adult with an advanced solid tumor such as melanoma, head and neck, liver or kidney cancer. The specimen comprised CD4+ or CD8+ T cells sorted from blood, sampled in a trial of the OX40 agonist ivuxolimab. CDR3: CASSYGRQGYGETQYF. The DNA of the CDR3 is TGTGCCAGCAGCTATGGGAGGCAGGGATATGGGGAGACCCAGTACTTC.